Below, 13 T cell receptor beta chains from the same sample are listed, as sequenced in a study of CD8+CD57+ T cells in acquired aplastic anemia. The template for TCR beta VDJ and CDR3 sequence profiling was genomic DNA. TCRdb called the reads again in MiXCR, with one record for every CDR3 protein. This sample has 150,000 to 200,000 distinct CDR3 sequences, with roughly half found just once. Selection for sequencing was limited to patients who had shown CD8+CD57+ cell expansion by flow cytometry. The sequencing sample was made of sorted CD4+, CD8+, or CD8+CD57+ T cells (not recorded which) from PBMCs. The receptors shown here come from a human donor with aplastic anemia.

This clonotype has a count of ten or more. V and J are TRBV2 and TRBJ2-3; TRBD2 aligns across 9 bases. Germline CDR1 and CDR2: SNHLY and FYNNEI. The CDR3 is made up of 14 amino acids. Germline trimming cut 5 bases from V and 2 bases from J; bases unmatched to any gene: 2. The CDR3 coding sequence is TGTGCCAGCAGTATAGCGGGGGCCACAGATACGCAGTATTTT. This gives the protein CASSIAGATDTQYF.

Turning to this clonotype: A much more abundant neighbour one base away suggests this may be a read error. J is TRBJ1-5 and V is TRBV10-3; tentatively, D is TRBD1 (5 bases). In germline, CDR1 is ENHRY, CDR2 SYGVKD. Trimming removed 7 bases at V and 0 bases at J, with 13 bases between. There are 15 residues in the CDR3. CDR3: CAITPQGSSNQPQHF. The CDR3 nucleotides read TGTGCCATCACGCCCCAGGGCTCTAGCAATCAGCCCCAGCATTTT.

This clonotype was recorded at least ten times. The chain joins TRBV7-2 to TRBJ1-6; D gene ambiguous. V lost 0 bases and J lost 7, with 10 bases in between. CDR1 is SGHTA, CDR2 FQGNSA, per germline. The length of the CDR3 is 15 residues. Here the CDR3 DNA reads TGTGCCAGCAGCTTAGCGAAGGTCGCAAATTCACCCCTCCACTTT. This codes for CASSLAKVANSPLHF.

This clonotype was recorded at least ten times. The chain couples TRBV20-1 to TRBJ2-5, with 15 positions matching TRBD2. There are 16 residues in the CDR3. Germline CDR1 and CDR2: DFQATT and SNEGSKA (reference sequence). CDR3 loop: CSPSARTSGGGETQYF. The CDR3 DNA follows: TGCAGCCCGTCGGCCAGGACTAGCGGGGGGGGAGAGACCCAGTACTTC.

This clonotype was observed at least ten times. CDR3 region: CSARTSGRSGELFF. In DNA, the CDR3 is TGCAGTGCTAGGACTAGCGGGAGATCAGGGGAGCTGTTTTTT. The chain employs TRBV20-1 and TRBJ2-2; TRBD2 matches 12 bases. Trimming removed 3 bases from V and 8 bases from J; junction bases left unmatched: 4. The length of the CDR3 is 14 residues. Germline V gene sequence: CDR1 DFQATT, CDR2 SNEGSKA (reference sequence).

This chain joins TRBV15 and TRBJ1-2, with D tentatively TRBD1 (5 bases). This CDR3 spans 15 amino acids. Germline lookup yields CDR1 LNHNV and CDR2 YYDKDF (reference sequence). Trimming took 5 bases from V and 8 from J, leaving 21 bases between them. Here the CDR3 reads CATSGHSGGARGYTF. The CDR3 DNA reads as TGTGCCACCAGCGGTCACTCGGGAGGGGCGCGGGGCTACACCTTC.

V and J are TRBV20-1 and TRBJ2-6; TRBD1 agrees at 7 bases. Trimming at V came to 0 bases and at J to 8 bases, leaving 10 bases not matched to a gene. The V gene's germline CDR1 is DFQATT and CDR2 SNEGSKA (reference sequence). CDR3 length: 16 amino acids. The CDR3 bases are TGCAGTGCTAGAGATCTCTGGACAGGAGCATCCAACGTCCTGACTTTC. Its translation is CSARDLWTGASNVLTF.

The gene calls are TRBV5-6 and TRBJ2-2, with D maybe TRBD1 (6 bases). This CDR3 has 16 amino acids. V was cut by 4 bases and J by 5 bases, with 18 bases left in between. Looked up from germline, CDR1 is SGHDT and CDR2 is YYEEEE. As DNA, the CDR3 is TGTGCCAGCAGCCCCCTCGGGCAGGGACAAACCGGGGAGCTGTTTTTT. It specifies CASSPLGQGQTGELFF.

V gene TRBV29-1 combines with J gene TRBJ1-2, with D tentatively TRBD1 (6 bases). V was clipped by 5 bases and J by 2 bases, with 9 bases between them. Germline CDR1 is SQVTM and CDR2 is ANQGSEA. This CDR3 spans 12 amino acids. CDR3 sequence: CSVRGINYGYTF. CDR3 nucleotide sequence: TGCAGCGTTAGGGGGATAAACTATGGCTACACCTTC. Full variable domain (rest looked up from reference TRBV29-1 and TRBJ1-2): SAVISQKPSRDICQRGTSLTIQCQVDSQVTMMFWYRQQPGQSLTLIATANQGSEATYESGFVIDKFPISRPNLTFSTLTVSNMSPEDSSIYLCSVRGINYGYTFGSGTRLTVV.

The chain recombines TRBV20-1 with TRBJ1-2; D unresolved. This CDR3 contains 11 residues. From germline, CDR1 is DFQATT and CDR2 SNEGSKA (reference sequence). V was cut by 3 bases and J by 8 bases, with 10 bases left in between. The CDR3 region has the DNA TGCAGTGCTAGTCCTTCAATGGGCTACACCTTC. Translated: CSASPSMGYTF.

The chain uses TRBV6-1 and TRBJ1-3; 9 bases are shared with TRBD1. The CDR3 covers 16 residues. V lost 6 bases and J lost 2; bases outside the gene matches: 8. Germline V gene lookup returns CDR1 MNHNS and CDR2 SASEGT. Written as DNA, the CDR3 is TGTGCCAGCAGGGGGCGGACAGGGGTCCCTGGAAACACCATATATTTT. Translation: CASRGRTGVPGNTIYF.

In its sample, this clonotype was seen many times. One junction end disagrees with the germline gene, perhaps due to a read error. The chain couples TRBV5-4 to TRBJ1-2, with D hard to call. Germline CDR1 reads SGHNT; CDR2 reads YYREEE (reference sequence). The CDR3 is 11 residues long. The CDR3 nucleotides read TGTGCCAGCAGTTTGGACTATGGCTACACCTTC. This gives the protein CASSLDYGYTF. Drawing the rest from reference TRBV5-4 and TRBJ1-2, the complete variable domain is ETGVTQSPTHLIKTRGQQVTLRCSSQSGHNTVSWYQQALGQGPQFIFQYYREEENGRGNFPPRFSGLQFPNYSSELNVNALELDDSALYLCASSLDYGYTFGSGTRLTVV.

This clonotype was found many times. The chain uses TRBV14 and TRBJ2-5; unclear D gene. V was trimmed by 1 base and J by 4 bases, leaving 19 bases between them. Germline CDR1 is SGHDN and CDR2 is FVKESK. This CDR3 has 17 residues. In DNA form, the CDR3 reads TGTGCCAGCAGCCAAGTTGTCCGGAAGGGTTGGCGAGAGACCCAGTACTTC. As protein: CASSQVVRKGWRETQYF.